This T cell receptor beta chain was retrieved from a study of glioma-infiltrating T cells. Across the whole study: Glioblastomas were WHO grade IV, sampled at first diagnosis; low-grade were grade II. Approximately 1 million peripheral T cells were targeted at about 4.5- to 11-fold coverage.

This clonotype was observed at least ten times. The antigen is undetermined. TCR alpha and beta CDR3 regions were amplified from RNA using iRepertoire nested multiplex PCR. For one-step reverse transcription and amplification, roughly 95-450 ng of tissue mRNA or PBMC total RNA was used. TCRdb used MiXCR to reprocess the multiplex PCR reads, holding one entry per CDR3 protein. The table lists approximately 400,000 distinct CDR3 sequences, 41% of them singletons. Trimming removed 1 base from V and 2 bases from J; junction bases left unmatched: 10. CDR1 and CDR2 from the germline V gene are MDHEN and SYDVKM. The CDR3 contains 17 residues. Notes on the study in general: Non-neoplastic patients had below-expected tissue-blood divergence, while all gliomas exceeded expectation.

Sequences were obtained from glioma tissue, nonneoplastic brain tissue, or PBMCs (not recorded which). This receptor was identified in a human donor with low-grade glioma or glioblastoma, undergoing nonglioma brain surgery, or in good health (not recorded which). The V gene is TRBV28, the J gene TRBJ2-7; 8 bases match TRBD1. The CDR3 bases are TGTGCCAGCAGTTTATACGCCCGGACAGGGACCGCCTACGAGCAGTACTTC. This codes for CASSLYARTGTAYEQYF.